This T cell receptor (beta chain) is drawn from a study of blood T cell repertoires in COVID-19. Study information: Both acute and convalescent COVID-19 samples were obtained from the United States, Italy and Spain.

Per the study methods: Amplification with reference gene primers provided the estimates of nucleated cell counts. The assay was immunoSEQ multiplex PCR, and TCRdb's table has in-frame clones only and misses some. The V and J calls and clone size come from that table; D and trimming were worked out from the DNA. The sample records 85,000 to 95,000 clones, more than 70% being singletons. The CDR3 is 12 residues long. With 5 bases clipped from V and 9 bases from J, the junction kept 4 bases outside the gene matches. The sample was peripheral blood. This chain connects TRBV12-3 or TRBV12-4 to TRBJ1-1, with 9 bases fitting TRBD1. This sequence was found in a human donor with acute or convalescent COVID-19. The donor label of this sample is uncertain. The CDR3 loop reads CASSPGQGKAFF. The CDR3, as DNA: TGTGCCAGCAGTCCCGGACAGGGGAAAGCTTTCTTT.